One and the same sample provided the 21 T cell receptor beta chains below, sequenced in a study of blood T cells in healthy people across ages (dated by TCRdb to the mid-2010s). Receptor libraries were prepared by 5' RACE. The data were produced on an Illumina HiSeq 2500. A second PCR of about 6 to 11 cycles was performed with a sample-barcoded 5' primer and a J-beta primer mix. In TCRdb, the public reads were trimmed at Q25 with fastp and aligned with MiXCR, with productive beta chains retained. Records with the same CDR3 protein are collapsed into one entry carrying the most frequent genes and DNA. The sample table holds some 800,000 distinct CDR3 sequences, of which around 45% were seen once. The ten largest clones take up roughly 18% of the sample. Sequencing was carried out using blood. The receptors originated from a man in his sixties in good health.

This clonotype has only a few counts. This chain uses TRBV4-1 with TRBJ2-3; the D call may be TRBD1 or TRBD2 (5 bases each). The germline V gene has CDR1 MGHRA and CDR2 YSYEKL. Between the trimmed V and J ends, which lost 3 bases and 2 bases, there was a span of 21 bases. This CDR3 contains 18 residues. In nucleotides, the CDR3 is TGCGCCAGCAGCCAGGGTCCTTTCCGCTGGGGGACCACAGATACGCAGTATTTT. Protein sequence: CASSQGPFRWGTTDTQYF.

The chain carries TRBV20-1 and TRBJ1-5; D is undetermined. Germline V gene lookup returns CDR1 DFQATT and CDR2 SNEGSKA (reference sequence). The CDR3 runs 14 residues. The V gene lost 4 bases and the J gene lost 3 bases, with 13 bases spanning the gap. The CDR3: CSAMARPLNQPQHF. In DNA form, the CDR3 reads TGCAGTGCTATGGCCCGCCCTCTCAATCAGCCCCAGCATTTT.

This clonotype occurred many times. The chain combines TRBV29-1 with TRBJ1-2; D is uncertain. V was clipped by 5 bases and J by 4 bases, with 11 bases between them. Germline lookup yields CDR1 SQVTM and CDR2 ANQGSEA. The CDR3 has 12 residues. This chain's CDR3 is CSVKHSSYGYTF. CDR3 bases: TGCAGCGTTAAGCACTCGTCCTATGGCTACACCTTC.

This clonotype has more than one count but fewer than ten. V and J are TRBV6-5 and TRBJ1-1, with D maybe TRBD1 (5 bases). CDR1 and CDR2 from the germline V gene are MNHEY and SVGAGI. Trimming shortened V by 1 base and J by 3 bases, and 18 bases separated the two germline ends. This CDR3 has 17 amino acids. CDR3 nucleotide sequence: TGTGCCAGCAGTTACTGGGACCCCGTACGATTCGACACTGAAGCTTTCTTT. This gives the protein CASSYWDPVRFDTEAFF.

This clonotype was detected a few times. The V gene is TRBV4-1, the J gene TRBJ2-1; the D is unclear. CDR1 MGHRA and CDR2 YSYEKL come from the germline V gene. The CDR3 has 11 residues. Trimming cost V 1 base and J 14 bases, with 9 bases left between them. The CDR3 coding sequence is TGCGCCAGCAGCCAAGGAGTGGGCAAGTTCTTC. As protein: CASSQGVGKFF.

Comments on this clonotype: The junction and the germline gene differ at one end; a read error may be behind it. In nucleotides, the CDR3 is TGCGCCAGCAGCTCCGGGACAGGGGGTGTAGATACGCAGTATTTT. Protein: CASSSGTGGVDTQYF. V is TRBV11-3 and J is TRBJ2-3; 11 nucleotides match TRBD1. Germline values: CDR1 SGHNT, CDR2 YENEEA. The CDR3 is 15 residues long.

This clonotype showed up many times. For the CDR3, the DNA is TGCGCCAGCAGCGAGCTTGGCCTAAGCTCCTACAATGAGCAGTTCTTC. This translates into CASSELGLSSYNEQFF. The chain employs TRBV4-1 and TRBJ2-1, with no clear D. Trimming pared 5 bases from V and 0 bases from J, leaving 14 bases between. The germline gives CDR1 MGHRA, CDR2 YSYEKL. This CDR3 spans 16 amino acids.

There are a few counts of this clonotype. The chain joins TRBV27 to TRBJ2-7; 9 bases map to TRBD1. The V gene's germline CDR1 is MNHEY and CDR2 SMNVEV (reference sequence). Trimming removed 6 bases from V and 1 base from J; junction bases left unmatched: 10. The CDR3 contains 16 residues. The CDR3 nucleotides read TGTGCCAGCAGACCTACCATGGGACAGGGATCCTACGAGCAGTACTTC. This translates into CASRPTMGQGSYEQYF.

The chain links TRBV29-1 to TRBJ1-2; 7 bases map to TRBD1. Germline V lookup: CDR1 SQVTM, CDR2 ANQGSEA. There are 14 residues in the CDR3. Trimming cost V 7 bases and J 2 bases; bases outside gene matches: 10. CDR3 sequence (DNA): TGCAGCGATGTGCGAGACAGGGAAAACTATGGCTACACCTTC. Amino acid sequence: CSDVRDRENYGYTF.

This sequence joins TRBV3-1 and TRBJ2-6, with D perhaps given as TRBD1 or TRBD2 (5 bases each). Germline V CDR1 and CDR2: LGHDT, YNNKEL (reference sequence). Trimming took off 1 base at V and 4 bases at J, with 14 bases between the two ends. CDR3 size: 17 residues. CDR3 bases: TGTGCCAGCAGCCAAGTATGGATGGGGACCGGGGCCAACGTCCTGACTTTC. It codes for CASSQVWMGTGANVLTF.

The chain uses TRBV5-6 and TRBJ1-2; TRBD1 matches at 10 bases. With V trimmed by 3 bases and J by 8 bases, 7 bases remained unmatched. CDR1 is SGHDT, CDR2 YYEEEE, per germline. CDR3 size: 14 residues. The CDR3 nucleotides read TGTGCCAGCAGCTCCGGACAGGGGGGACGAGGCTACACCTTC. This gives the protein CASSSGQGGRGYTF.

This clonotype has only one observation. The chain uses TRBV7-9 and TRBJ2-1; TRBD1 aligns across 7 bases. The tail of the sequence fits TRBJ2-7 better, so the J call may be wrong. The CDR3 is 16 amino acids. CDR1 is SEHNR and CDR2 is FQNEAQ in the germline V gene (reference sequence). CDR3 region: CASSLSQGSSYNEQYF. In nucleotides, the CDR3 is TGTGCCAGCAGCCTCTCACAGGGGAGCTCCTACAATGAGCAGTACTTC.

The chain uses TRBV4-1 and TRBJ2-5, with 9 bases lining up with TRBD1. The J call may be in error: the DNA end matches TRBJ2-7 better. This CDR3 contains 15 residues. CDR1 is MGHRA, CDR2 YSYEKL, per germline. The CDR3 loop is CASSQRGQGIYEQYF. The CDR3 DNA is TGCGCCAGCAGCCAGAGAGGACAGGGGATCTACGAGCAGTACTTC.

This chain links TRBV3-1 with TRBJ2-1; D is uncertain. Germline assignment: CDR1 LGHDT and CDR2 YNNKEL (reference sequence). The CDR3 is 12 residues long. Trimming took 1 base from V and 9 from J, leaving 7 bases between them. The CDR3: CASSQVSGEQFF. The CDR3 nucleotides are TGTGCCAGCAGCCAAGTCAGTGGTGAGCAGTTCTTC.

The chain links TRBV6-5 to TRBJ1-2; D might be TRBD1 (5 bases). The germline gives CDR1 MNHEY, CDR2 SVGAGI. The CDR3 extends over 11 amino acids. Deletions cut 7 bases from V and 7 bases from J, with 10 bases between. CDR3: CASTGHGGYTF. The CDR3 region has the DNA TGTGCCAGCACAGGGCACGGTGGCTACACCTTC.

The J gene is TRBJ2-3, the V gene TRBV6-2 or TRBV6-3; 7 bases match TRBD2. There are 16 residues in the CDR3. Germline V gives CDR1 MNHEY, CDR2 SVGEGT. Trimming at V came to 3 bases and at J to 2 bases, leaving 8 bases not matched to a gene. The chain's CDR3 is CASSYVYAGVTDTQYF. The CDR3 coding sequence is TGTGCCAGCAGTTATGTATATGCGGGGGTCACAGATACGCAGTATTTT.

The chain uses TRBV30 and TRBJ1-1, with D uncertain. This CDR3 has 13 amino acids. CDR1 GTSNPN and CDR2 SVGIG come from the germline V gene (reference sequence). The DNA of the CDR3 is TGTGCTGCACAAGGGCAAATGAACACTGAAGCTTTCTTT. The encoded protein is CAAQGQMNTEAFF.

In its sample, this clonotype was seen many times. This chain links TRBV5-1 with TRBJ2-3, with a possible D match to TRBD2 (6 bases). The CDR3 loop spans 15 amino acids. Germline loops: CDR1 SGHRS, CDR2 YFSETQ. Trimming stripped 0 bases from V and 4 bases from J, with 12 bases between. As DNA, the CDR3 is TGCGCCAGCAGCTTGGAGGCCAGGGAGGCAGATACGCAGTATTTT. Translating gives CASSLEAREADTQYF.

This chain joins TRBV28 and TRBJ2-5, with 8 bases fitting TRBD1. The germline CDR1 and CDR2 sequences are MDHEN and SYDVKM. This CDR3 comprises 14 residues. Trimming took 7 bases from V and 2 from J; bases not matched to a gene: 6. This CDR3 is CASTTGGLQETQYF. The CDR3, as DNA: TGTGCCAGCACTACAGGGGGGCTTCAAGAGACCCAGTACTTC.

This clonotype has a handful of counts. This chain links TRBV6-5 with TRBJ1-1, with 8 bases that match TRBD1. The CDR3 totals 13 residues. CDR1 and CDR2 from the germline V gene are MNHEY and SVGAGI. Germline trimming cut 2 bases from V and 6 bases from J; bases unmatched to any gene: 2. The CDR3 bases are TGTGCCAGCAGTTACACGACAGGGGCTGAAGCTTTCTTT. The encoded protein is CASSYTTGAEAFF.

The gene calls are TRBV7-9 and TRBJ1-2; TRBD1 might be the D (5 bases). Germline V gene sequence: CDR1 SEHNR, CDR2 FQNEAQ (reference sequence). V lost 5 bases and J lost 3, with 10 bases in between. CDR3 length: 13 amino acids. CDR3 coding DNA: TGTGCCAGCAGCCTCGGGACGGACTATGGCTACACCTTC. Translation gives CASSLGTDYGYTF. The full variable domain, its missing parts supplied by reference TRBV7-9 and TRBJ1-2, is DTGVSQNPRHKITKRGQNVTFRCDPISEHNRLYWYRQTLGQGPEFLTYFQNEAQLEKSRLLSDRFSAERPKGSFSTLEIQRTEQGDSAMYLCASSLGTDYGYTFGSGTRLTVV.